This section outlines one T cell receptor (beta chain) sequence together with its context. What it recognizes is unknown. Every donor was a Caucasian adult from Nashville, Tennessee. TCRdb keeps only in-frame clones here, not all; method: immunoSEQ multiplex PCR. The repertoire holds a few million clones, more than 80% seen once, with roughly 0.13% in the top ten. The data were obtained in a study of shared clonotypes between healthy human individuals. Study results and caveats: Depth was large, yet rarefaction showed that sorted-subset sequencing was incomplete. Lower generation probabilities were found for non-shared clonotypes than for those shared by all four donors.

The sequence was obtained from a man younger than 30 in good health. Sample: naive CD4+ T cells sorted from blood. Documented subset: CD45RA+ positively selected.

CDR3 nucleotide sequence: TGTGCCAGCAGTTATAGCCGCTCTCCGGAGCCCCAGCATTTT. This gives the protein CASSYSRSPEPQHF. This chain uses TRBV28 with TRBJ1-5; D remains ambiguous. CDR3 length: 14 amino acids. V was clipped by 4 bases and J by 8 bases, with 15 bases between them. Germline V CDR1 and CDR2: MDHEN, SYDVKM. Looking up the rest from reference TRBV28 and TRBJ1-5 gives the full variable domain: DVKVTQSSRYLVKRTGEKVFLECVQDMDHENMFWYRQDPGLGLRLIYFSYDVKMKEKGDIPEGYSVSREKKERFSLILESASTNQTSMYLCASSYSRSPEPQHFGDGTRLSIL.